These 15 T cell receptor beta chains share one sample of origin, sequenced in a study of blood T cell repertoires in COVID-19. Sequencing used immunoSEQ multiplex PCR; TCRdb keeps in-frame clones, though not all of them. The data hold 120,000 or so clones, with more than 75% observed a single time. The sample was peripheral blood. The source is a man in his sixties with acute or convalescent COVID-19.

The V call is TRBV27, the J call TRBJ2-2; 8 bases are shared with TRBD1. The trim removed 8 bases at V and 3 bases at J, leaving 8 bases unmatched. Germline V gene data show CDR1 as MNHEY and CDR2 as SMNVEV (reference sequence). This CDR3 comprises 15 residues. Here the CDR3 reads CASGRTGLDTGELFF. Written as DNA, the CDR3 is TGTGCCAGCGGACGGACAGGGCTCGACACCGGGGAGCTGTTTTTT.

Here the CDR3 reads CASSSSTGLVPDTQYF. In nucleotides, the CDR3 is TGCGCCAGCAGTTCCTCGACGGGACTAGTGCCAGATACGCAGTATTTT. J is TRBJ2-3 and V is TRBV5-1, with 8 bases that match TRBD2. With 5 bases clipped from V and 4 bases from J, the junction kept 12 bases outside the gene matches. Germline values: CDR1 SGHRS, CDR2 YFSETQ. This CDR3 has 16 residues.

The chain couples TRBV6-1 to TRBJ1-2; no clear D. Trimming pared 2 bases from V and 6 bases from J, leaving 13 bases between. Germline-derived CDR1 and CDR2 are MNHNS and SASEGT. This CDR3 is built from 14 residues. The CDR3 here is CASSETRSRDGYTF. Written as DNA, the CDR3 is TGTGCCAGCAGTGAAACCCGCTCTCGGGATGGCTACACCTTC.

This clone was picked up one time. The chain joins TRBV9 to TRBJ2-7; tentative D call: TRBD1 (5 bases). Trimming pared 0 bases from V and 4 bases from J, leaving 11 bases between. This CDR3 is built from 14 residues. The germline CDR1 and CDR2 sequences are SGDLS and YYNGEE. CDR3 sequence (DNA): TGTGCCAGCAGCGTAGAAGGCAGGGCGTACGAGCAGTACTTC. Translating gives CASSVEGRAYEQYF.

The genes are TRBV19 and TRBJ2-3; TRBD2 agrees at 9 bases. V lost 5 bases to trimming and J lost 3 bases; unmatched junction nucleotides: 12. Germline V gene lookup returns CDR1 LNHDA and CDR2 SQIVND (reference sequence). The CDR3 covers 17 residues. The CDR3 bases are TGTGCCAGTAGTCCACGGGGTAGCGGGAGAGGAACAGATACGCAGTATTTT. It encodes CASSPRGSGRGTDTQYF.

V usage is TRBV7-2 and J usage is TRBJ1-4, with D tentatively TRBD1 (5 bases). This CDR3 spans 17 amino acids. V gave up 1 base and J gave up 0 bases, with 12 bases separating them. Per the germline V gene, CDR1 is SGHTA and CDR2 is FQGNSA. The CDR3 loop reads CASSLGLARATNEKLFF. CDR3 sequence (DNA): TGTGCCAGCAGCTTAGGATTGGCCAGGGCAACTAATGAAAAACTGTTTTTT.

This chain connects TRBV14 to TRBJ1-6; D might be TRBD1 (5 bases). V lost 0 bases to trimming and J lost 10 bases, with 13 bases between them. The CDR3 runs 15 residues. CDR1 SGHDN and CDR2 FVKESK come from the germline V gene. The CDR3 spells CASSQEQGVLSPLHF. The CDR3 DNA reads TGTGCCAGCAGCCAAGAGCAGGGTGTGTTATCACCCCTCCACTTT.

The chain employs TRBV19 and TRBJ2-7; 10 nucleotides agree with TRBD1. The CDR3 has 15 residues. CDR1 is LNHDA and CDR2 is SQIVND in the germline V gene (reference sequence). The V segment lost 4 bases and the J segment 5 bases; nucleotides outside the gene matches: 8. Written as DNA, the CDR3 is TGTGCCAGTAGTAGAGGGACAGGGGATAACCACGAGCAGTACTTC. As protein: CASSRGTGDNHEQYF.

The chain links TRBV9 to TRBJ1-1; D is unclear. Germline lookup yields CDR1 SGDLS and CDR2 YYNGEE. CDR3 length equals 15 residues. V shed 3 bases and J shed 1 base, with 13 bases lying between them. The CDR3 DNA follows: TGTGCCAGCAGCGCCCGCGAGGGAGGGAACACTGAAGCTTTCTTT. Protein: CASSAREGGNTEAFF.

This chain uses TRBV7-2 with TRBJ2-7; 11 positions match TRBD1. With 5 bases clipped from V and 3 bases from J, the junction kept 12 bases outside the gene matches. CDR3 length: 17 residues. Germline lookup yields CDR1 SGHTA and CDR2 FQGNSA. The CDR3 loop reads CASSAGPLGTGGYEQYF. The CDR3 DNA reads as TGTGCCAGCAGCGCAGGCCCGTTAGGGACAGGGGGCTACGAGCAGTACTTC.

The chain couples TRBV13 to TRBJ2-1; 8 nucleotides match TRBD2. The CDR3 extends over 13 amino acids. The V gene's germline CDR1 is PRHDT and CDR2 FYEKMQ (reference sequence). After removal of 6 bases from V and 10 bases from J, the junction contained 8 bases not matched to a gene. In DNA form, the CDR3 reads TGTGCCAGCAGACTCTATAGCGGGAAAGAGCAGTTCTTC. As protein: CASRLYSGKEQFF.

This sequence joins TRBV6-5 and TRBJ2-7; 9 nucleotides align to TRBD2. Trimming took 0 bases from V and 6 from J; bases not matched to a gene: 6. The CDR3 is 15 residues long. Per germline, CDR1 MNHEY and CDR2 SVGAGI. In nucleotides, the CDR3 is TGTGCCAGCAGTTACTCGAGCGGGAGGCAAGGCGAGCAGTACTTC. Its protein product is CASSYSSGRQGEQYF.

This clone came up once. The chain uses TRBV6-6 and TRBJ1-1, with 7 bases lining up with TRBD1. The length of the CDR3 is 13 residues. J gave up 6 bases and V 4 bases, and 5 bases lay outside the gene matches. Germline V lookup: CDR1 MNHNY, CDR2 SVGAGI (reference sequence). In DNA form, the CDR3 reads TGTGCCAGCAGTTTCACCGGGACAGCTGAAGCTTTCTTT. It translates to CASSFTGTAEAFF.

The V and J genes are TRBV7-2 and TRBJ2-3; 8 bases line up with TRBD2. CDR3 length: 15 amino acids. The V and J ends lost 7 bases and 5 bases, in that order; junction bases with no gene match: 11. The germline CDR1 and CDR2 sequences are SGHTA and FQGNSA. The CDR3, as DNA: TGTGCCAGCATCGCACCGGGACTAGTTTTAGATACGCAGTATTTT. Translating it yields CASIAPGLVLDTQYF.

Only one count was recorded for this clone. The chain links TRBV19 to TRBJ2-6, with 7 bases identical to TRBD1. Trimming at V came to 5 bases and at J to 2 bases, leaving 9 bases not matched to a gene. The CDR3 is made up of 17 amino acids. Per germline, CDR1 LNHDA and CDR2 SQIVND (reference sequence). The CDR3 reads CASSLLYRGAGANVLTF. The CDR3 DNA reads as TGTGCCAGTAGTCTCTTGTACAGGGGCGCTGGGGCCAACGTCCTGACTTTC.